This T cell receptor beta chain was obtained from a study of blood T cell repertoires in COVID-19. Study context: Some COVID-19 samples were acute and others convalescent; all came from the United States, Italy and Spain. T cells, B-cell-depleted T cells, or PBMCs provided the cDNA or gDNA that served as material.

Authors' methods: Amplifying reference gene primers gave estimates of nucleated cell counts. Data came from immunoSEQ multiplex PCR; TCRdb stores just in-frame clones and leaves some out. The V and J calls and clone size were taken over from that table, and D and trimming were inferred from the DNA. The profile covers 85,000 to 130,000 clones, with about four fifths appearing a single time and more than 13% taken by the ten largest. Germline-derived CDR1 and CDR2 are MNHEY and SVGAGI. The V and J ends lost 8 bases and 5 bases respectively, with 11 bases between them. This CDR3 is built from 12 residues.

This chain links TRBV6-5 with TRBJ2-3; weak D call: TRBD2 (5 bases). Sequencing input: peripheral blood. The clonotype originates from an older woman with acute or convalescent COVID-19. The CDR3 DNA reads TGTGCCAGCCGGGGTTGGGGAGATACGCAGTATTTT. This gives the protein CASRGWGDTQYF.